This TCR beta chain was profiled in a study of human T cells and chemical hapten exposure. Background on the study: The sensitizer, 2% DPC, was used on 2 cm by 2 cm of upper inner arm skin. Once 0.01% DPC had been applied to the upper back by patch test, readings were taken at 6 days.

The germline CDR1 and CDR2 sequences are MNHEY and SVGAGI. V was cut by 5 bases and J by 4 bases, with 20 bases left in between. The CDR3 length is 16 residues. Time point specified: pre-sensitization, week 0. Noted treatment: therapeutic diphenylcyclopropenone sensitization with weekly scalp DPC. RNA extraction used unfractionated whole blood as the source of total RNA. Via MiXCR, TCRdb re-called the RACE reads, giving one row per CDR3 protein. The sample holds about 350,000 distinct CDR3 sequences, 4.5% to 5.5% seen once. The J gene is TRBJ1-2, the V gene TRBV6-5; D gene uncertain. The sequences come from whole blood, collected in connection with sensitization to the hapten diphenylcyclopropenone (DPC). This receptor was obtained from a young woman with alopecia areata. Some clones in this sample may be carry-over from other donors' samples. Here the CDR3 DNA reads TGTGCCAGCAGTGCCGATATTAGAGGGTATCGCTATGGCTACACCTTC. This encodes CASSADIRGYRYGYTF.